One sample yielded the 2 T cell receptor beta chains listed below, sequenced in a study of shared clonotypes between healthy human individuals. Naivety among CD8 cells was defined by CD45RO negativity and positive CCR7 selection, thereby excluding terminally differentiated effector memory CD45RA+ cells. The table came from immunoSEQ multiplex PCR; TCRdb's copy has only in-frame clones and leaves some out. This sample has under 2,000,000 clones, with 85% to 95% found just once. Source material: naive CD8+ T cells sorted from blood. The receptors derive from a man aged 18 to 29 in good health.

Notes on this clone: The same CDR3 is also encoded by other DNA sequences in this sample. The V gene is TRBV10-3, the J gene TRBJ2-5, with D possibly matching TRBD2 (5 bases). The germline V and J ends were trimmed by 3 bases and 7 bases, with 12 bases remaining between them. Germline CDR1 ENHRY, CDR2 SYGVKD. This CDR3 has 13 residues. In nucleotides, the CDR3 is TGTGCCATCAGTGAAGACTATCTGGGGACCCAGTACTTC. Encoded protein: CAISEDYLGTQYF.

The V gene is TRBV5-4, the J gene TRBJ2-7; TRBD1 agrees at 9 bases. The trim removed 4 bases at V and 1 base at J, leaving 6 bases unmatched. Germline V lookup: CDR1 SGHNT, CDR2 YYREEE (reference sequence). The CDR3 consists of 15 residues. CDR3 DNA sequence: TGTGCCAGCAGCCCCGGACAGGGGCAATCCTACGAGCAGTACTTC. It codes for CASSPGQGQSYEQYF.